The text below deals with one T cell receptor beta chain. The target antigen is unknown. This specimen belongs to a study of CD8 T cells in Susac syndrome. Study-level background: When blood was drawn, the patients with Susac syndrome were therapy-naive, on corticosteroids, or on intravenous immunoglobulin alone. Broader study findings: Clonal CD8+ expansion in Susac was highest in TEMRA cells and active patients.

RNA in amounts of about 0.5 to 1 ug was reverse transcribed with random hexamers. The TCR beta CDR3 was amplified by immunoSEQ multiplex PCR across 54 Vbeta, 13 Jbeta. A single record per CDR3 protein comes from TCRdb applying MiXCR to the immunoSEQ multiplex PCR reads. The sample carries around 150,000 distinct CDR3 sequences, roughly 94% recorded once. The clonotype comes from a human donor with Susac syndrome. Sequencing was done on a sample of CD8+ T cells from PBMCs.

This chain's CDR3 is CAWSGSSYNEQFF. Written as DNA, the CDR3 is TGTGCCTGGAGTGGGAGCTCCTACAATGAGCAGTTCTTC. The chain is built from TRBV30 and TRBJ2-1; no firm D call. Trimming stripped 1 base from V and 0 bases from J, with 4 bases between. The CDR3 consists of 13 residues. From germline, CDR1 is GTSNPN and CDR2 SVGIG (reference sequence).